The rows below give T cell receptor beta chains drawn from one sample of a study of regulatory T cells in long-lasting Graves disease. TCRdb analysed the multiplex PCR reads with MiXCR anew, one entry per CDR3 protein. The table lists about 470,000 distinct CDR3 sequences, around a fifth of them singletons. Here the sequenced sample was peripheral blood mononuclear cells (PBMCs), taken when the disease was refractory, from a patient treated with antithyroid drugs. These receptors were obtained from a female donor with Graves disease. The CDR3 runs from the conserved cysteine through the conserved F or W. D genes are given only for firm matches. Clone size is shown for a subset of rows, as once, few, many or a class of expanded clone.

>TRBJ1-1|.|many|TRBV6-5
TGTGCCAGCAGTTACTCTCCTGCGACGGACACTGAAGCTTTCTTT
CASSYSPATDTEAFF
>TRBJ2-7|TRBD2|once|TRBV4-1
TGCGCCAGCAGCCCAGAGGGGCTAGCGGGAGACGAGCAGTACTTC
CASSPEGLAGDEQYF
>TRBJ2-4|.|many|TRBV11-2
TGTGCCAGCACCCTGGAGGGGAATCTAGCCAAAAACATTCAGTACTTC
CASTLEGNLAKNIQYF
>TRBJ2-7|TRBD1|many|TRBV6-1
TGTGCCAGCAGAACACCGGGACAGACCTACGAGCAGTACTTC
CASRTPGQTYEQYF
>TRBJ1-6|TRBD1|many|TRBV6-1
TGTGCCAGCAGCGAATTGACAGGGTCGGTGCCCCTCCACTTT
CASSELTGSVPLHF
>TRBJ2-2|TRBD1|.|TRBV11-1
TGTGCCAGCAGCCCCAGGGGACAGGCCCTGAACACCGGGGAGCTGTTTTTT
CASSPRGQALNTGELFF
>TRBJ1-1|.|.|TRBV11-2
TGTGCCAGCAGACCCTCACCTGGGGCTGAAGCTTTCTTT
CASRPSPGAEAFF
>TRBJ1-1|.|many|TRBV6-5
TGTGCCAGCAGTTACTCAGAGATGAACACTGAAGCTTTCTTT
CASSYSEMNTEAFF
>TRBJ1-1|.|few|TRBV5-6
TGTGCCAGCAGCTCGCCCGGGACAAGAATGGACACTGAAGCTTTCTTT
CASSSPGTRMDTEAFF
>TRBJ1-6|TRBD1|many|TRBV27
TGTGCCAGCAGTCCCTACGGGACAGAACCTAATTCACCCCTCCACTTT
CASSPYGTEPNSPLHF
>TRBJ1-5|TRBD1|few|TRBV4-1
TGCGCCAGCAGCCAATTACAGGGGGCGATTCAGCCCCAGCATTTT
CASSQLQGAIQPQHF
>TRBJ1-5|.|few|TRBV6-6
TGTGCCAGCAGTTACTCGTCAGTGAGCAATCAGCCCCAGCATTTT
CASSYSSVSNQPQHF
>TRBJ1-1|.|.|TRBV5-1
TGCGCCAGCAGCAATGGACTTTCAGGAGCTTTCTTT
CASSNGLSGAFF
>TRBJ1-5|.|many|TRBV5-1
TGCGCCAGCAGCCCCATTGAAGGGCCAAATCAGCCCCAGCATTTT
CASSPIEGPNQPQHF
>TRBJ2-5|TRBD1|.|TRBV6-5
TGTGCCAGCAGTTACTCATCCCCGGGACAGTACCAAGAGACCCAGTACTTC
CASSYSSPGQYQETQYF
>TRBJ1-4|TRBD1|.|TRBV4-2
TGTGCCAGCAGCCAAGGCCTTCAGGGGGAGGAAAAACTGTTTTTT
CASSQGLQGEEKLFF
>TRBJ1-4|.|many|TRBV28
TGTGCCAGCAGTTTTGTGGGGGGTTTAGAAAAACTGTTTTTT
CASSFVGGLEKLFF
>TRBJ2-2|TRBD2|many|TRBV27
TGTGCCACCAGTCGCTGGCTAGCGGATCCGTGGGACGGGGAGCTGTTTTTT
CATSRWLADPWDGELFF
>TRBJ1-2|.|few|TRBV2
TGTGCCAGCAGAGAGGGGGGCACCCTTGTTGGCTACACCTTC
CASREGGTLVGYTF
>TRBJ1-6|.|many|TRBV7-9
TGTGCCAGCAGCCTACACATTTCACCCCTCCACTTT
CASSLHISPLHF
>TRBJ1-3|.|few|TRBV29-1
TGCAGCGTCCAGGGGAGGGCGAGCTCTGGAAACACCATATATTTT
CSVQGRASSGNTIYF
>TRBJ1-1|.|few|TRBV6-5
TGTGCCAGCAGTTACGAGGGGACCGTGAACACTGAAGCTTTCTTT
CASSYEGTVNTEAFF
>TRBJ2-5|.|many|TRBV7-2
TGTGCCAGCAACCCGAGGGGGATCCTGCAAGAGACCCAGTACTTC
CASNPRGILQETQYF
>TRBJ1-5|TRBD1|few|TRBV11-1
TGTGCCAGCAGCTTGGGCGTGTACAGGGGAGACAATCAGCCCCAGCATTTT
CASSLGVYRGDNQPQHF
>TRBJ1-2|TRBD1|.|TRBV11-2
TGTGCCAGCAGCCCCCTCCCGGGACAGGGGGCGCCTGGAGATGGCTACACCTTC
CASSPLPGQGAPGDGYTF
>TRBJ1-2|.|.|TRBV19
TGTGCCAGCGCGGGGGCGGCTAGCTATGGCTACACCTTC
CASAGAASYGYTF
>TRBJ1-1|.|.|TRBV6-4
TGTGCCAGCAGTTACTCGCTGACCCGGGGGCAAACTGAAGCTTTCTTT
CASSYSLTRGQTEAFF
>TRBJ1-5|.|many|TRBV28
TGTGCCAGCAGCTTGGGGAGCCTCCGGCCCCAGCATTTT
CASSLGSLRPQHF
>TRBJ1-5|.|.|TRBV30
TGTGCCTGGAGCGCAGGGGAAAGGAATCAGCCCCAGCATTTT
CAWSAGERNQPQHF
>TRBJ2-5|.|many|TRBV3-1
TGTGCCAGCAGCCAATGGCAAGAGACCCAGTACTTC
CASSQWQETQYF
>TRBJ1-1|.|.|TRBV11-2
TGTGCCAACAGCTTAACGGAAGGGACTGAAGCTTTCTTT
CANSLTEGTEAFF
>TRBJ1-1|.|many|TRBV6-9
TGTGCCAGCAGTTACAGTGCGCCGAGAGGAGGTTTCAACACTGAAGCTTTCTTT
CASSYSAPRGGFNTEAFF